This T cell receptor (beta chain) originates from a study of T cells in narcolepsy. The data were produced by immunoSEQ multiplex PCR, yet TCRdb's version contains in-frame clones alone and is incomplete. The table shows fewer than 40,000 clones, with more than 65% occurring only once. The V end was cut by 0 bases, the J end by 6 bases, with 4 bases between. From germline, CDR1 is LGHNA and CDR2 YNFKEQ. The CDR3 runs 12 residues. V gene TRBV4-2 combines with J gene TRBJ2-3; the D is unclear. The clonotype originates from a human donor in good health. The material sequenced was memory (CD45RA-) CD4+ T cells from blood. CDR3 nucleotide sequence: TGTGCCAGCAGCCAAGAGAGGGATACGCAGTATTTT. It encodes CASSQERDTQYF.